This TCR beta chain was documented in a study of OX40 agonist ivuxolimab in advanced cancers. TCRdb's copy holds only in-frame clones and misses some; the assay was immunoSEQ multiplex PCR. Of approximately 70,000 clones listed, 90% are singletons. In regard to this clone: Its antigen is not known.

The germline CDR1 and CDR2 sequences are DFQATT and SNEGSKA (reference sequence). This CDR3 has 11 amino acids. V dropped 5 bases and J dropped 2 bases, with 6 bases sitting between them. Prior autoimmune disease or systemic immunosuppression barred patients. Study results and caveats: Partial responders at 0.1-3.0 mg/kg showed near-lowest clonal expansion.

The sequenced sample was CD4+ or CD8+ T cells sorted from blood, obtained in a trial of the OX40 agonist ivuxolimab. This sequence joins TRBV20-1 and TRBJ1-1; D gene unclear. This sequence was found in an adult with an advanced solid tumor such as melanoma, head and neck, liver or kidney cancer. CDR3 region: CSAPDNTEAFF. The CDR3 nucleotides are TGCAGTGCTCCCGATAACACTGAAGCTTTCTTT.